This entry lists 20 T cell receptor beta chains sequenced from one sample in a study of blood T cell repertoires in COVID-19. Some clones are missing from TCRdb's copy, which holds only in-frame ones; the method was immunoSEQ multiplex PCR. The table shows 100,000 to 150,000 clones, with 70% to 75% occurring only once. Specimen: peripheral blood. The receptor set was obtained from a man older than 75 with COVID-19, enrolled during active disease.

The CDR3 region has the DNA TGTGCCAGCAGGAACAGGGATGTAAGCTATGGCTACACCTTC. The encoded protein is CASRNRDVSYGYTF. The chain joins TRBV28 to TRBJ1-2; D may be TRBD1 (6 bases). V was trimmed by 6 bases and J by 4 bases, leaving 15 bases between them. CDR3 length equals 14 residues. Germline V CDR1 and CDR2: MDHEN, SYDVKM.

This clone showed up just a few times. This chain joins TRBV6-5 and TRBJ1-1; 7 bases are a match to TRBD1. V was pared by 2 bases and J by 6 bases, with 9 bases of the junction left unmatched. CDR3 size: 15 residues. Germline V gene data show CDR1 as MNHEY and CDR2 as SVGAGI. The CDR3 reads CASSYLNRGYPEAFF. In DNA form, the CDR3 reads TGTGCCAGCAGTTACCTTAACAGGGGATACCCTGAAGCTTTCTTT.

The chain combines TRBV7-6 with TRBJ1-5; D is unclear. Germline assignment: CDR1 SGHVS and CDR2 FNYEAQ. V lost 2 bases, J lost 4 bases, and 18 bases lay in between. The CDR3 has 17 amino acids. CDR3 region: CASSLSFAGLENQPQHF. CDR3 coding DNA: TGTGCCAGCAGCTTATCGTTTGCGGGTCTGGAAAATCAGCCCCAGCATTTT. Together with reference TRBV7-6 and TRBJ1-5, the CDR3 gives the full variable domain: GAGVSQSPRYKVTKRGQDVALRCDPISGHVSLYWYRQALGQGPEFLTYFNYEAQQDKSGLPNDRFSAERPEGSISTLTIQRTEQRDSAMYRCASSLSFAGLENQPQHFGDGTRLSIL.

The chain is built from TRBV10-1 and TRBJ2-5, with 9 bases fitting TRBD2. J lost 5 bases, V lost 3 bases, and 4 bases had no gene match. Germline CDR1 and CDR2: WNHNN and SYGVQD (reference sequence). This CDR3 is 14 amino acids long. The DNA of the CDR3 is TGCGCCAGCAGTGATGCTAGCGGGACGGAGACCCAGTACTTC. This codes for CASSDASGTETQYF.

The V call is TRBV6-5, the J call TRBJ2-5; D might be TRBD1 (7 bases). V was trimmed by 0 bases and J by 3 bases, leaving 14 bases between them. Per the germline V gene, CDR1 is MNHEY and CDR2 is SVGAGI. The CDR3 contains 16 residues. CDR3 bases: TGTGCCAGCAGTTACTCGAAGCCAGGGGGGAAAGAGACCCAGTACTTC. Translation: CASSYSKPGGKETQYF.

This clone was seen a few times. J is TRBJ1-5 and V is TRBV19; D ambiguous. Trimming pared 9 bases from V and 2 bases from J, leaving 17 bases between. The CDR3 runs 15 residues. Germline CDR1 is LNHDA and CDR2 is SQIVND (reference sequence). The CDR3, as DNA: TGTGCCAGCACAATAATGAGCGGTGGCAATCAGCCCCAGCATTTT. It codes for CASTIMSGGNQPQHF. The whole variable domain, remainder taken from reference TRBV19 and TRBJ1-5, is DGGITQSPKYLFRKEGQNVTLSCEQNLNHDAMYWYRQDPGQGLRLIYYSQIVNDFQKGDIAEGYSVSREKKESFPLTVTSAQKNPTAFYLCASTIMSGGNQPQHFGDGTRLSIL.

The rearrangement joins TRBV6-5 to TRBJ2-1; TRBD1 aligns across 7 bases. Germline V gives CDR1 MNHEY, CDR2 SVGAGI. The CDR3 length is 14 residues. Trimming at V came to 7 bases and at J to 0 bases, leaving 3 bases not matched to a gene. CDR3 in DNA: TGTGCCAGCACCAGGGACAGCTCCTACAATGAGCAGTTCTTC. Its protein is CASTRDSSYNEQFF.

This chain links TRBV24-1 with TRBJ2-5; 9 bases map to TRBD1. This CDR3 region has 16 residues. Germline CDR1 is KGHDR and CDR2 is SFDVKD. The ends lost 12 bases at V and 4 bases at J; junction bases unmatched: 17. Here the CDR3 DNA reads TGTGCCGCCACCGGGACAGGGCCCCCCGGGGGAGAGACCCAGTACTTC. It encodes CAATGTGPPGGETQYF.

The CDR3 region is CAWSAGLATYEQYF. CDR3 nucleotides: TGTGCCTGGAGTGCCGGACTAGCTACCTACGAGCAGTACTTC. This chain uses TRBV30 with TRBJ2-7; TRBD2 matches 8 bases. The junction had 4 bases not matched to a gene; V was cut back by 1 base and J by 2 bases. This CDR3 region has 14 residues. Germline V gene lookup returns CDR1 GTSNPN and CDR2 SVGIG (reference sequence). Drawing the rest from reference TRBV30 and TRBJ2-7, the complete variable domain is SQTIHQWPATLVQPVGSPLSLECTVEGTSNPNLYWYRQAAGRGLQLLFYSVGIGQISSEVPQNLSASRPQDRQFILSSKKLLLSDSGFYLCAWSAGLATYEQYFGPGTRLTVT.

The chain is built from TRBV7-3 and TRBJ2-2; D might be TRBD1 (6 bases). Germline CDR1 is SGHTA and CDR2 is FQGTGA. The CDR3 loop spans 16 amino acids. V lost 5 bases to trimming and J lost 2 bases, with 15 bases between them. CDR3 in DNA: TGTGCCAGCAGCCGACTTGGGACATCTAACACCGGGGAGCTGTTTTTT. The encoded protein is CASSRLGTSNTGELFF.

This clone was seen a single time. The chain recombines TRBV9 with TRBJ2-7; possibly TRBD2 for D (5 bases). Germline assignment: CDR1 SGDLS and CDR2 YYNGEE. V lost 0 bases, J lost 2 bases, and 12 bases lay in between. The CDR3 spans 15 residues. The CDR3 protein is CASSVDGGSPYEQYF. The CDR3 DNA sequence: TGTGCCAGCAGCGTAGATGGTGGGAGCCCCTACGAGCAGTACTTC.

Only a few counts were recorded for this clone. The chain uses TRBV28 and TRBJ2-3; the match to TRBD2 covers 7 bases. Germline trimming cut 4 bases from V and 0 bases from J; bases unmatched to any gene: 7. The CDR3 runs 16 residues. Germline V gene lookup returns CDR1 MDHEN and CDR2 SYDVKM. This CDR3 reads CASSYLGGSSTDTQYF. Written as DNA, the CDR3 is TGTGCCAGCAGTTACCTGGGCGGGAGTAGCACAGATACGCAGTATTTT.

The rearrangement uses TRBV7-2 and TRBJ2-1, with D unclear. The CDR3 is made up of 13 amino acids. In germline, CDR1 is SGHTA, CDR2 FQGNSA. V dropped 3 bases and J dropped 5 bases, with 8 bases sitting between them. DNA of the CDR3: TGTGCCAGCAGCTTGAAGACTCACAATGAGCAGTTCTTC. Its protein product is CASSLKTHNEQFF. Complete variable domain (other parts from reference TRBV7-2 and TRBJ2-1): GAGVSQSPSNKVTEKGKDVELRCDPISGHTALYWYRQSLGQGLEFLIYFQGNSAPDKSGLPSDRFSAERTGGSVSTLTIQRTQQEDSAVYLCASSLKTHNEQFFGPGTRLTVL.

The gene calls are TRBV5-4 and TRBJ2-3; 12 nucleotides match TRBD2. The CDR3 totals 17 residues. Unmatched junction bases numbered 9, after V lost 4 bases and J lost 3 bases. Germline lookup yields CDR1 SGHNT and CDR2 YYREEE (reference sequence). CDR3 region: CASSPGTSGYGTDTQYF. CDR3 DNA sequence: TGTGCCAGCAGCCCTGGGACTAGCGGGTATGGAACAGATACGCAGTATTTT.

The chain links TRBV19 to TRBJ2-3; D possibly corresponds to TRBD1 (6 bases). Trimming shortened V by 5 bases and J by 4 bases, and 10 bases separated the two germline ends. From germline, CDR1 is LNHDA and CDR2 SQIVND (reference sequence). This CDR3 has 13 residues. The CDR3 loop reads CASSVDSPDTQYF. Written as DNA, the CDR3 is TGTGCCAGTAGTGTGGACAGTCCAGATACGCAGTATTTT.

The chain is built from TRBV6-1 and TRBJ1-2; D remains unclear. Germline V gene sequence: CDR1 MNHNS, CDR2 SASEGT. The ends were cut back, 1 base at V and 10 bases at J, with 10 bases in the middle. The CDR3 has 12 residues. DNA of the CDR3: TGTGCCAGCAGTGAAGGAGGTTTTGACTACACCTTC. Protein sequence: CASSEGGFDYTF.

This rearrangement joins TRBV19 to TRBJ1-1; 7 bases fit TRBD1. Trimming took 3 bases from V and 0 from J; bases not matched to a gene: 4. CDR3 length: 15 amino acids. Germline assignment: CDR1 LNHDA and CDR2 SQIVND (reference sequence). CDR3: CASSMYRGLNTEAFF. Here the CDR3 DNA reads TGTGCCAGTAGTATGTACAGGGGACTGAACACTGAAGCTTTCTTT.

J is TRBJ1-2 and V is TRBV30; D is unclear. CDR1 and CDR2 (germline): GTSNPN, SVGIG (reference sequence). V was clipped by 2 bases and J by 1 base, with 8 bases between them. The CDR3 runs 13 residues. The CDR3 spells CAWSPPVNYGYTF. For the CDR3, the DNA is TGTGCCTGGAGTCCCCCTGTTAACTATGGCTACACCTTC.

The V and J genes are TRBV5-1 and TRBJ1-4; D unclear. The ends were cut back, 0 bases at V and 8 bases at J, with 8 bases in the middle. This CDR3 region has 13 residues. Germline V gene lookup returns CDR1 SGHRS and CDR2 YFSETQ. CDR3 residues: CASSLEHPEKLFF. The CDR3 nucleotides read TGCGCCAGCAGCTTGGAACATCCGGAAAAACTGTTTTTT.

This clone turned up a few times. The gene calls are TRBV15 and TRBJ2-7, with D uncertain. The V and J ends lost 0 bases and 4 bases respectively, with 10 bases between them. Germline values: CDR1 LNHNV, CDR2 YYDKDF (reference sequence). The CDR3 runs 14 residues. CDR3: CATSRDLGRYEQYF. As DNA, the CDR3 is TGTGCCACCAGCAGAGATCTCGGTAGATACGAGCAGTACTTC.